Below are 12 T cell receptor beta chains sequenced from a single sample in a study of OX40 agonist ivuxolimab in advanced cancers. The method was immunoSEQ multiplex PCR; TCRdb's version includes in-frame clones alone and lacks a portion of them. The data contain about 77,000 clones, around 86% of them singletons. The sequencing here drew on CD4+ or CD8+ T cells sorted from blood, taken in a trial of the OX40 agonist ivuxolimab. These TCRs come from an adult with an advanced solid tumor such as melanoma, head and neck, liver or kidney cancer.

CDR3 residues: CASSPGGRDTQYF. In nucleotides, the CDR3 is TGCGCCAGCAGCCCGGGGGGGAGAGATACGCAGTATTTT. The J gene is TRBJ2-3, the V gene TRBV5-1, with 8 positions matching TRBD2. This CDR3 is built from 13 residues. The germline CDR1 and CDR2 sequences are SGHRS and YFSETQ. Trimming at V came to 4 bases and at J to 5 bases, leaving 3 bases not matched to a gene. Full variable domain (missing parts from reference TRBV5-1 and TRBJ2-3): KAGVTQTPRYLIKTRGQQVTLSCSPISGHRSVSWYQQTPGQGLQFLFEYFSETQRNKGNFPGRFSGRQFSNSRSEMNVSTLELGDSALYLCASSPGGRDTQYFGPGTRLTVL.

This chain links TRBV7-2 with TRBJ2-1; TRBD1 matches at 7 bases. The germline CDR1 and CDR2 sequences are SGHTA and FQGNSA. J lost 7 bases, V lost 4 bases, and 7 bases had no gene match. The CDR3 consists of 14 residues. In DNA form, the CDR3 reads TGTGCCAGCAGCTCCCAGGGGGATCTAAATGAGCAGTTCTTC. Protein sequence: CASSSQGDLNEQFF.

CDR3 region: CASSLGRGYGYTF. The CDR3 region has the DNA TGTGCCAGCAGCTTAGGAAGGGGCTATGGCTACACCTTC. V gene TRBV7-2 combines with J gene TRBJ1-2, with D possibly TRBD1 on 5 matching bases. The CDR3 loop spans 13 amino acids. The germline V and J ends were trimmed by 1 base and 4 bases, with 7 bases remaining between them. The germline gives CDR1 SGHTA, CDR2 FQGNSA. Supplemented by reference TRBV7-2 and TRBJ1-2, the full variable domain reads GAGVSQSPSNKVTEKGKDVELRCDPISGHTALYWYRQSLGQGLEFLIYFQGNSAPDKSGLPSDRFSAERTGGSVSTLTIQRTQQEDSAVYLCASSLGRGYGYTFGSGTRLTVV.

The chain's CDR3 is CASSYRGGEGDTQYF. The DNA for the CDR3 is TGCGCCAGCAGCTACCGGGGCGGGGAGGGAGATACGCAGTATTTT. The V and J genes are TRBV5-1 and TRBJ2-3; TRBD2 matches 7 bases. The CDR3 runs 15 residues. The germline V gene encodes CDR1 SGHRS and CDR2 YFSETQ. The V segment lost 3 bases and the J segment 5 bases; nucleotides outside the gene matches: 9.

This chain links TRBV4-1 with TRBJ2-5; possible D gene TRBD1, 6 bases. With 4 bases removed from V and 2 bases from J, the gap between germline ends came to 17 bases. Per the germline V gene, CDR1 is MGHRA and CDR2 is YSYEKL. There are 16 residues in the CDR3. The CDR3 is CASSLGIPGAQETQYF. The DNA of the CDR3 is TGCGCCAGCAGCCTTGGTATTCCAGGGGCACAAGAGACCCAGTACTTC.

The chain combines TRBV25-1 with TRBJ1-2; no reliable D call. Per germline, CDR1 MGHDK and CDR2 SYGVNS. Trimming took 8 bases from V and 3 from J, leaving 10 bases between them. The CDR3 contains 12 residues. The CDR3 loop reads CASATQYYGYTF. The DNA for the CDR3 is TGTGCCAGCGCGACCCAGTACTATGGCTACACCTTC.

V is TRBV11-3 and J is TRBJ2-3; 11 bases line up with TRBD2. Germline CDR1 SGHNT, CDR2 YENEEA. The V gene end was trimmed by 2 bases and the J gene end by 2 bases; junction bases not matched to a gene: 6. There are 17 residues in the CDR3. The CDR3 loop reads CASSLYTSGGDTDTQYF. Here the CDR3 DNA reads TGTGCCAGCAGCTTATACACTAGCGGGGGAGACACAGATACGCAGTATTTT.

This clone appeared a few times. The V call is TRBV14, the J call TRBJ2-2, with TRBD1 matching over 8 bases. The junction had 6 bases not matched to a gene; V was cut back by 3 bases and J by 3 bases. Looked up from germline, CDR1 is SGHDN and CDR2 is FVKESK. The CDR3 contains 16 residues. CDR3 in amino acids: CASSQAGGHYTGELFF. CDR3 sequence (DNA): TGTGCCAGCAGCCAGGCAGGGGGCCATTACACCGGGGAGCTGTTTTTT.

V gene TRBV30 combines with J gene TRBJ2-5; D remains unclear. This CDR3 comprises 10 residues. V was shortened by 2 bases and J by 5 bases, with 3 bases between the two germline ends. CDR1 is GTSNPN, CDR2 SVGIG, per germline (reference sequence). This CDR3 reads CAWSKETQYF. The CDR3 region has the DNA TGTGCCTGGAGTAAGGAGACCCAGTACTTC.

CDR3 sequence: CAWSVQYTQYF. CDR3 coding DNA: TGTGCCTGGAGTGTACAATATACGCAGTATTTT. The gene calls are TRBV30 and TRBJ2-3; D call uncertain. This CDR3 spans 11 amino acids. The V end was cut by 0 bases, the J end by 7 bases, with 5 bases between. Germline CDR1 reads GTSNPN; CDR2 reads SVGIG (reference sequence).

The chain has TRBV4-1 and TRBJ1-6, with D tentatively TRBD1 (5 bases). Germline-derived CDR1 and CDR2 are MGHRA and YSYEKL. Trimming pared 1 base from V and 8 bases from J, leaving 12 bases between. The CDR3 is made up of 15 amino acids. This CDR3 reads CASSQGGRGDSPLHF. The CDR3 nucleotides are TGCGCCAGCAGCCAAGGGGGACGGGGGGATTCACCCCTCCACTTT.

This chain links TRBV4-1 with TRBJ1-3; tentative D call: TRBD1 (6 bases). The CDR3 spans 16 residues. V was cut by 1 base and J by 2 bases, with 12 bases left in between. Per the germline V gene, CDR1 is MGHRA and CDR2 is YSYEKL. The CDR3 nucleotides read TGCGCCAGCAGCCAAGGGGACATGCGACCTGGAAACACCATATATTTT. As protein: CASSQGDMRPGNTIYF.